This T cell receptor (beta chain) stems from a study of T cell responses to AZD1222 COVID-19 vaccine (dated by TCRdb to the early 2020s). Describing the broader study: AZD1222 recipients given second doses at about 4 weeks or at about 12 weeks were pooled, since spike-specific TCR depth and breadth were not found to differ between the two schedules. Enrollment into the trials was organized by age into subgroups of 18-55, 56-69 and 70-plus years, and those subgroups contained roughly 150, 30 and 60 TCR-sequenced participants, respectively. TCR sequencing covered some 250 trial participants: 200 to 220 given two doses of AZD1222 and approximately 25 given two doses of MenACWY control vaccine.

Beyond this particular receptor, the publication reports: CD4 TCRs associated with the vaccine covered the entire spike protein, and the dominant responses were in regions 160-218 and 743-854. In the small 56-69-year group, the increase in depth fell short of significance, most likely because of low power. Only five or six AZD1222 recipients were SARS-CoV-2 seropositive at baseline, limiting conclusions about previously exposed vaccinees. A significant rise in spike-specific TCR breadth and depth was observed after two AZD1222 doses relative to day 0 and relative to MenACWY recipients. No day 14 peak-response samples were available, so repertoires were characterized only after the peak T cell response. Reportedly, almost half of the unique spike-specific TCRs recognized epitopes lying outside the regions that are mutated in the B.1.351 and B.1.1.7 variants. Participants were mostly white British, with more females than males. The authors suggested clonal diversity may have been underestimated.

The CDR3 regions of human TCRbeta chains were analyzed by immunosequencing. Regarding the original processing steps: TCRs in the repertoires were matched against a reference library of SARS-CoV-2-specific TCRs that had been generated with the MIRA antigen-specificity platform. Breadth was defined as the fraction of unique TCRs that were SARS-CoV-2-associated. Depth was defined as the fraction of total T cells that were SARS-CoV-2-associated. Using the MIRA data, every spike-specific TCR was mapped to the spike region that the TCR reacted to and assigned to either a CD4 or a CD8 class. Log10-transformed breadth and depth values were compared by one-way ANOVA with Sidak's multiple comparisons tests. Drawn from immuneACCESS, this table holds only the in-frame rearrangements with V and J called that TCRdb kept. Clones are partly lost; checked studies trace under half to an unresolved V gene and leave the rest unexplained. The V and J calls and clone size come from that table; D and trimming were worked out from the DNA. Here the sample has about 140,000 clones; 84% occur a single time. The top ten constitute roughly 3.9% of the sample.

V is pruned by 6 bases and J by 5 bases, leaving 2 bases of the junction without a gene match. CDR1 MGHDK and CDR2 SYGVNS are derived from the germline V gene. From its cysteine to its phenylalanine, the CDR3 spans 13 amino acids. Only the CDR3 DNA is retained, 39 bases long and in frame from the first base. As regards this clone: Its cognate antigen has yet to be identified. No much larger clone exists at a distance of one base, and base qualities are not known.

The time point tag for this specimen amounts to: baseline before first vaccination. The vaccinee samples were drawn from two UK trials, COV001 and COV002, one of which was a single-blind randomized controlled phase 2/3 trial testing AZD1222 (ChAdOx1 nCoV-19) in healthy adults. For TCRbeta chain sequencing, PBMC samples from trial participants were taken at day 0 and at day 28 after the second dose. The sequencing used peripheral blood, collected on day 0 of AZD1222 vaccination. The V and J genes are TRBV25-1 and TRBJ2-7; TRBD2 matches 12 bases in the middle. The receptor's source is an adult in good health. CDR3 protein: CASRTSGGHEQYF. Read as DNA, the sequence is TGTGCCAGCAGGACTAGCGGGGGCCACGAGCAGTACTTC.